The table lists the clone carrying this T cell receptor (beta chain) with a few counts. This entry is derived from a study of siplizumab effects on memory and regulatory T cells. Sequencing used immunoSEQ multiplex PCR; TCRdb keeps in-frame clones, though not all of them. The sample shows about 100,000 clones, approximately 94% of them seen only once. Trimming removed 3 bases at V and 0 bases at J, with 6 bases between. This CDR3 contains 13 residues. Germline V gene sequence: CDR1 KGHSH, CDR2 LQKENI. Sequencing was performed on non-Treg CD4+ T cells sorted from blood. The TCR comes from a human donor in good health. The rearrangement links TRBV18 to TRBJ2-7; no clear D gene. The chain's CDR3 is CASSPVSSYEQYF. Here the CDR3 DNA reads TGTGCCAGCTCACCCGTATCCTCCTACGAGCAGTACTTC.